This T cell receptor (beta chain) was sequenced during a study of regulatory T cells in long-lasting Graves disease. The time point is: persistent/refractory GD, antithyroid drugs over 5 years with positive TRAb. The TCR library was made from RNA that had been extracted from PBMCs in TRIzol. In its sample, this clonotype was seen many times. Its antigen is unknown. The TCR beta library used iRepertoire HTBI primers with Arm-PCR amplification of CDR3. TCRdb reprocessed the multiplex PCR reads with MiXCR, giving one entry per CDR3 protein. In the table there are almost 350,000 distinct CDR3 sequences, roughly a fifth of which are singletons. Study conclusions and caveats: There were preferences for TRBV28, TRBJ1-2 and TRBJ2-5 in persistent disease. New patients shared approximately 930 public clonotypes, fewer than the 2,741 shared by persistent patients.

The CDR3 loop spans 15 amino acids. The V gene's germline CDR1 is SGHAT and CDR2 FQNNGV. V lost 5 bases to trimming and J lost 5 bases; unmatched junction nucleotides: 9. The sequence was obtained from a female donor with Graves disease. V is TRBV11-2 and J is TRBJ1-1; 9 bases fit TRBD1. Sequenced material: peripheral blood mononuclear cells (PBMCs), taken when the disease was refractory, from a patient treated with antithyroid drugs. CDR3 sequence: CASSDPGQGWTEAFF. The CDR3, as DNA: TGTGCCAGCAGCGACCCAGGACAGGGGTGGACTGAAGCTTTCTTT.